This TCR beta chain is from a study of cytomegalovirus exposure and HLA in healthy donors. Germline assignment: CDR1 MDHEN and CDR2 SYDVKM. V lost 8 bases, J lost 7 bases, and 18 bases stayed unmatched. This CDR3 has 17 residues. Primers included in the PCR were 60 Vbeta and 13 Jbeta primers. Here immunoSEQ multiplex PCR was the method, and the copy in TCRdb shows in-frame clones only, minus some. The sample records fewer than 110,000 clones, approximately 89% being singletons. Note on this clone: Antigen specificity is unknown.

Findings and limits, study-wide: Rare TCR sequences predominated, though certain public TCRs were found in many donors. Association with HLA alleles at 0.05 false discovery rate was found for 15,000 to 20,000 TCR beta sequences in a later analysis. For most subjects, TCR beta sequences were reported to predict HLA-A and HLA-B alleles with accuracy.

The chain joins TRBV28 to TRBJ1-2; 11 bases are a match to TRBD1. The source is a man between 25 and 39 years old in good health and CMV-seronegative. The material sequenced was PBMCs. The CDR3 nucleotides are TGTGCCAGCCACGCAAAGACCGGACAGGGGGCTGTTCGTGGCTACACCTTC. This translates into CASHAKTGQGAVRGYTF.